This TCR beta chain is drawn from a study of T cell responses to AZD1222 COVID-19 vaccine. The protocol was immunoSEQ multiplex PCR, while the TCRdb copy is restricted to in-frame clones and leaves out a portion. The table has more than 150,000 clones, about 92% seen once. CDR1 is MNHEY, CDR2 SMNVEV, per germline (reference sequence). The CDR3 has 13 amino acids. Trimming removed 0 bases at V and 4 bases at J, with 6 bases between. The chain is built from TRBV27 and TRBJ1-2; D remains ambiguous. Material: peripheral blood, obtained on day 0 of AZD1222 vaccination. The source of this sequence is an adult in good health. CDR3 DNA sequence: TGTGCCAGCAGTTTATCCGGGTCCTATGGCTACACCTTC. Amino acid sequence: CASSLSGSYGYTF.